These T cell receptor beta chains were read from a single sample in a study of cytomegalovirus exposure and HLA in healthy donors. Measured with immunoSEQ multiplex PCR; TCRdb has only the in-frame clones, and not every one. This sample has around 300,000 clones, with more than 55% found just once. Sequenced input: PBMCs. These receptors were collected from a female donor in good health and CMV-seronegative. Both conserved end residues are part of each CDR3. The D gene is left open where the match is weak. Clone size is given for some rows only: seen once, a few or many times, or a class if the clone is expanded.

J gene: TRBJ1-4; V gene: TRBV25-1; clone size: .; CDR3 length: 14; D gene: TRBD1; CDR3 protein: CASSGQDRNEKLFF; CDR3 DNA: TGTGCCAGCAGTGGGCAGGACAGGAATGAAAAACTGTTTTTT
J gene: TRBJ1-3; V gene: TRBV7-9; clone size: .; CDR3 length: 19; D gene: .; CDR3 protein: CASSPLTSVGALSGNTIYF; CDR3 DNA: TGTGCCAGCAGCCCTCTTACCTCCGTGGGAGCCCTCTCTGGAAACACCATATATTTT
J gene: TRBJ2-7; V gene: TRBV6-6; clone size: .; CDR3 length: 16; D gene: TRBD2; CDR3 protein: CASSYSRAGFTYEQYF; CDR3 DNA: TGTGCCAGCAGTTACTCCCGAGCGGGATTCACCTACGAGCAGTACTTC
J gene: TRBJ2-6; V gene: TRBV7-3; clone size: .; CDR3 length: 18; D gene: TRBD1; CDR3 protein: CASSSGGTGGAGANVLTF; CDR3 DNA: TGTGCCAGCAGCTCTGGTGGTACAGGGGGCGCGGGGGCCAACGTCCTGACTTTC
J gene: TRBJ1-5; V gene: TRBV30; clone size: few; CDR3 length: 13; D gene: .; CDR3 protein: CAWSEGGDQPQHF; CDR3 DNA: TGTGCCTGGAGTGAGGGGGGGGATCAGCCCCAGCATTTT
J gene: TRBJ1-3; V gene: TRBV10-2; clone size: .; CDR3 length: 15; D gene: .; CDR3 protein: CASSQTGLYGNTIYF; CDR3 DNA: TGCGCCAGCAGCCAGACGGGATTATATGGAAACACCATATATTTT
J gene: TRBJ2-5; V gene: TRBV10-2; clone size: .; CDR3 length: 13; D gene: .; CDR3 protein: CASSEQSQETQYF; CDR3 DNA: TGCGCCAGCAGTGAGCAGTCTCAAGAGACCCAGTACTTC
J gene: TRBJ2-7; V gene: TRBV18; clone size: .; CDR3 length: 17; D gene: TRBD2; CDR3 protein: CASSPPSSSGVRSEQYF; CDR3 DNA: TGTGCCAGCTCACCTCCTAGCTCCAGCGGGGTACGTTCCGAGCAGTACTTC
J gene: TRBJ1-2; V gene: TRBV19; clone size: .; CDR3 length: 14; D gene: .; CDR3 protein: CASSIIGRVHGYTF; CDR3 DNA: TGTGCCAGTAGTATAATAGGCAGGGTCCATGGCTACACCTTC
J gene: TRBJ1-1; V gene: TRBV7-9; clone size: .; CDR3 length: 15; D gene: TRBD1; CDR3 protein: CASSLGQGVRTEAFF; CDR3 DNA: TGTGCCAGCAGCTTAGGACAGGGGGTACGAACTGAAGCTTTCTTT
J gene: TRBJ2-3; V gene: TRBV1; clone size: .; CDR3 length: 18; D gene: .; CDR3 protein: CTSSQGSRLARSTDTQYF; CDR3 DNA: TGCACCAGCAGCCAAGGATCAAGACTAGCGAGAAGCACAGATACGCAGTATTTT
J gene: TRBJ2-7; V gene: TRBV4-2; clone size: .; CDR3 length: 16; D gene: .; CDR3 protein: CASSQTRTQVSYEQYF; CDR3 DNA: TGTGCCAGCAGCCAGACCCGGACACAAGTCTCCTACGAGCAGTACTTC
J gene: TRBJ2-1; V gene: TRBV13; clone size: .; CDR3 length: 14; D gene: .; CDR3 protein: CASGGQGSYNEQFF; CDR3 DNA: TGTGCCAGCGGGGGCCAGGGCTCCTACAATGAGCAGTTCTTC
J gene: TRBJ1-1; V gene: TRBV11-2; clone size: .; CDR3 length: 13; D gene: .; CDR3 protein: CASSSDSYTEAFF; CDR3 DNA: TGTGCCAGCAGCTCCGACAGTTACACTGAAGCTTTCTTT
J gene: TRBJ2-7; V gene: TRBV4-1; clone size: .; CDR3 length: 18; D gene: TRBD1; CDR3 protein: CASSQLATLGTGLYEQYF; CDR3 DNA: TGCGCCAGCAGCCAACTAGCTACCCTTGGGACAGGGCTCTACGAGCAGTACTTC
J gene: TRBJ2-1; V gene: TRBV7-9; clone size: .; CDR3 length: 15; D gene: TRBD1; CDR3 protein: CASSLEGQGYNEQFF; CDR3 DNA: TGTGCCAGCAGCTTAGAGGGACAGGGCTACAATGAGCAGTTCTTC
J gene: TRBJ2-5; V gene: TRBV7-2; clone size: .; CDR3 length: 16; D gene: TRBD2; CDR3 protein: CASSLGLAGGQETQYF; CDR3 DNA: TGTGCCAGCAGCTTAGGGCTAGCGGGAGGGCAAGAGACCCAGTACTTC
J gene: TRBJ1-1; V gene: TRBV13; clone size: .; CDR3 length: 15; D gene: .; CDR3 protein: CASSFRVTMNTEAFF; CDR3 DNA: TGTGCCAGCAGCTTCAGGGTTACCATGAACACTGAAGCTTTCTTT
J gene: TRBJ2-1; V gene: TRBV21-1; clone size: .; CDR3 length: 12; D gene: .; CDR3 protein: CASGGAYNEQFF; CDR3 DNA: TGTGCCAGTGGGGGGGCCTACAATGAGCAGTTCTTC
J gene: TRBJ2-7; V gene: TRBV6-5; clone size: .; CDR3 length: 14; D gene: .; CDR3 protein: CASSSSGRSYEQYF; CDR3 DNA: TGTGCCAGCAGCAGTAGCGGAAGATCCTACGAGCAGTACTTC
J gene: TRBJ2-7; V gene: TRBV7-2; clone size: .; CDR3 length: 15; D gene: TRBD1; CDR3 protein: CASSYLGTVSYEQYF; CDR3 DNA: TGTGCCAGCAGCTACCTCGGGACAGTCTCCTACGAGCAGTACTTC
J gene: TRBJ2-7; V gene: TRBV11-2; clone size: .; CDR3 length: 15; D gene: .; CDR3 protein: CASSLAGGDTYEQYF; CDR3 DNA: TGTGCCAGCAGCTTAGCTGGCGGGGATACCTACGAGCAGTACTTC
J gene: TRBJ2-4; V gene: TRBV9; clone size: .; CDR3 length: 14; D gene: .; CDR3 protein: CASSVGQVQNIQYF; CDR3 DNA: TGTGCCAGCAGCGTAGGACAGGTCCAAAACATTCAGTACTTC
J gene: TRBJ2-7; V gene: TRBV19; clone size: few; CDR3 length: 13; D gene: TRBD2; CDR3 protein: CASSTSGTGEQYF; CDR3 DNA: TGTGCCAGTAGTACAAGCGGGACGGGGGAGCAGTACTTC
J gene: TRBJ2-2; V gene: TRBV6-5; clone size: few; CDR3 length: 13; D gene: .; CDR3 protein: CASSFPRAGELFF; CDR3 DNA: TGTGCCAGCAGTTTTCCGCGGGCCGGGGAGCTGTTTTTT